This is a list of T cell receptor beta chains from one sample in a study of cytomegalovirus exposure and HLA in healthy donors. Clones were sequenced by immunoSEQ multiplex PCR, and TCRdb holds only the in-frame ones, with some missing. The data show about 120,000 clones, 65% to 80% seen once. The sequencing input was PBMCs. Receptors originate from a man in his forties in good health and CMV-seropositive. The CDR3 runs from the conserved cysteine through the conserved F or W. D genes are given only for firm matches. Only some rows state a clone size, as once, few, many or a class for expanded clones.

>TRBJ1-4|TRBV5-4|TRBD1|NA
CASSSGQGNEKLFF
TGTGCCAGCAGCTCTGGACAGGGAAACGAAAAACTGTTTTTT
>TRBJ2-5|TRBV6-5|NA|NA
CASSYRGVETQYF
TGTGCCAGCAGTTACCGGGGAGTAGAGACCCAGTACTTC
>TRBJ2-5|TRBV28|NA|few
CASSPPGPQETQYF
TGTGCCAGCAGTCCACCCGGTCCCCAAGAGACCCAGTACTTC
>TRBJ1-1|TRBV18|NA|NA
CASSPDLLNTEAFF
TGTGCCAGCTCACCAGACTTACTGAACACTGAAGCTTTCTTT
>TRBJ1-6|TRBV10-1|TRBD1|NA
CASATGGSNSPLHF
TGCGCCAGCGCCACAGGGGGCTCTAATTCACCCCTCCACTTT
>TRBJ2-1|TRBV5-6|TRBD1|NA
CASSPPGQAVGEQFF
TGTGCCAGCAGCCCCCCGGGACAGGCGGTCGGTGAGCAGTTCTTC
>TRBJ1-4|TRBV6-1|NA|NA
CASSLAATNEKLFF
TGTGCCAGCAGCTTAGCTGCAACTAATGAAAAACTGTTTTTT
>TRBJ1-6|TRBV23-1|NA|once
CASSQFGQGAAPLHF
TGCGCCAGCAGTCAATTTGGGCAGGGTGCGGCGCCCCTCCACTTT
>TRBJ2-1|TRBV7-9|NA|NA
CATPGVFDRLFF
TGTGCCACCCCCGGGGTTTTTGACAGGTTGTTCTTC
>TRBJ2-3|TRBV11-2|NA|NA
CASSAGSRDTQYF
TGTGCCAGCAGCGCTGGGTCTAGGGATACGCAGTATTTT
>TRBJ2-7|TRBV28|TRBD1|few
CASSWGPQTGGLDEQYF
TGTGCCAGCAGTTGGGGCCCCCAGACAGGGGGGTTGGACGAGCAGTACTTC